This passage covers 29 T cell receptor beta chains from one sample sequenced in a study of T cell clonality in common variable immunodeficiency. Data came from immunoSEQ multiplex PCR; TCRdb stores just in-frame clones and leaves some out. The repertoire consists of roughly 48,000 clones, none detected only once. Sequencing was done on a sample of peripheral blood mononuclear cells. The receptors here all came from a person aged 18-70 years in good health.

This clone has a handful of counts. The CDR3 is cut off 3 residues early in the read; its end comes from the germline J gene. The chain couples TRBV19 to TRBJ1-3; 7 nucleotides agree with TRBD1. J was trimmed by 3 bases and V by 4 bases; bases with no gene match: 12. The CDR3 is 17 residues long. From germline, CDR1 is LNHDA and CDR2 SQIVND (reference sequence). Partial CDR3 DNA: TGTGCCAGTAGTACGTCGGGGACAGTTAGGAGTGGAAACACC. It encodes CASSTSGTVRSGNT. The CDR3, in full, reads CASSTSGTVRSGNTIYF.

By share of the sample, this clone is medium-sized. The read falls 3 residues short of the CDR3 end, and the missing part is taken from the germline J gene. V usage is TRBV30 and J usage is TRBJ2-3; 9 bases agree with TRBD2. The germline V gene encodes CDR1 GTSNPN and CDR2 SVGIG (reference sequence). The V and J ends lost 3 bases and 7 bases, in that order; junction bases with no gene match: 5. This CDR3 has 13 residues. This CDR3 reads CAWRGTSFHTQYF. The CDR3 bases that were read are TGTGCCTGGAGAGGGACTAGCTTTCATACG.

This clone was counted between two and nine times. The read ends 3 residues shy of where the CDR3 ends; the end is completed using the germline J gene. The gene calls are TRBV11-1 and TRBJ2-5, with TRBD2 matching over 7 bases. CDR1 SGHAT and CDR2 FQDESV come from the germline V gene (reference sequence). CDR3 size: 15 residues. V dropped 2 bases and J dropped 1; count of bases not matched to a gene: 4. The covered CDR3 bases are TGTGCCAGCAGCTTACGGGCGGGAGTCCAAGAGACC. It yields the protein CASSLRAGVQET. The full-length CDR3 reads as CASSLRAGVQETQYF.

This clone was seen many times. The read finishes 3 residues shy of the CDR3 end, and the germline J gene is used to complete it. This chain links TRBV7-9 with TRBJ1-4; D gene unclear. Per the germline V gene, CDR1 is SEHNR and CDR2 is FQNEAQ (reference sequence). This CDR3 has 14 amino acids. V was trimmed by 4 bases and J by 5 bases, leaving 11 bases between them. The CDR3 spells CASSSWTGNEKLFF. The CDR3 bases that were read are TGTGCCAGCAGCTCATGGACGGGGAATGAAAAA. Looking up the rest from reference TRBV7-9 and TRBJ1-4 gives the full variable domain: DTGVSQNPRHKITKRGQNVTFRCDPISEHNRLYWYRQTLGQGPEFLTYFQNEAQLEKSRLLSDRFSAERPKGSFSTLEIQRTEQGDSAMYLCASSSWTGNEKLFFGSGTQLSVL.

A word on this clone: The CDR3 is cut off 3 residues early in the read; its end comes from the germline J gene. The chain recombines TRBV2 with TRBJ1-4; D is ambiguous. V lost 4 bases to trimming and J lost 7 bases, with 13 bases between them. This CDR3 contains 14 residues. Germline V gene sequence: CDR1 SNHLY, CDR2 FYNNEI. The CDR3 bases that were read are TGTGCCAGCAGTGGGGCCAAGAACCGTGAAAAA. Its translation is CASSGAKNREK. The CDR3 as a whole reads CASSGAKNREKLFF.

There are many counts of this clone. The read halts 3 residues ahead of the CDR3 end, with the missing end drawn from the germline J gene. The V call is TRBV5-1, the J call TRBJ2-1; TRBD1 agrees at 7 bases. Germline CDR1 is SGHRS and CDR2 is YFSETQ. There are 14 residues in the CDR3. V was clipped by 3 bases and J by 8 bases; unmatched bases: 8. The chain's CDR3 is CASSSITGDHEQFF. CDR3 bases read: TGCGCCAGCAGCTCCATTACAGGGGATCATGAG. Full variable domain (outside the CDR3, taken from reference TRBV5-1 and TRBJ2-1): KAGVTQTPRYLIKTRGQQVTLSCSPISGHRSVSWYQQTPGQGLQFLFEYFSETQRNKGNFPGRFSGRQFSNSRSEMNVSTLELGDSALYLCASSSITGDHEQFFGPGTRLTVL.

Ten or more counts support this clone. The CDR3 is cut off 3 residues early in the read; its end comes from the germline J gene. The V gene is TRBV20-1, the J gene TRBJ2-5; 7 bases agree with TRBD2. This CDR3 is built from 14 residues. V gave up 3 bases and J gave up 3 bases; unmatched junction bases: 7. In germline, CDR1 is DFQATT, CDR2 SNEGSKA (reference sequence). This chain's CDR3 is CSARGVAGEETQYF. The DNA read from the CDR3 is TGCAGTGCTAGGGGAGTAGCGGGTGAAGAGACC.

This clone was counted many times. The CDR3 goes on 3 residues after the read ends, and that part is filled in from the germline J gene. This rearrangement joins TRBV30 to TRBJ2-2; D ambiguous. This CDR3 is built from 15 residues. Germline V CDR1 and CDR2: GTSNPN, SVGIG (reference sequence). V lost 4 bases and J lost 0, with 12 bases in between. The CDR3 sequence: CAWMRGNPNTGELFF. The part of the CDR3 DNA that was read is TGTGCCTGGATGAGAGGCAACCCGAACACCGGGGAG.

Concerning this clone itself: The CDR3 end is not reached by the read, which stops 3 residues before it; the germline J gene fills it in. This sequence joins TRBV13 and TRBJ2-5; the match to TRBD2 covers 7 bases. The CDR3 has 14 residues. J gave up 1 base and V 4 bases, and 3 bases lay outside the gene matches. Germline CDR1 PRHDT, CDR2 FYEKMQ (reference sequence). The part of the CDR3 DNA that was read is TGTGCCAGCAGCTGGGGGACTACCCAAGAGACC. It encodes CASSWGTTQET. The whole CDR3 sequence reads CASSWGTTQETQYF. Variable domain in full (rest from reference TRBV13 and TRBJ2-5): AAGVIQSPRHLIKEKRETATLKCYPIPRHDTVYWYQQGPGQDPQFLISFYEKMQSDKGSIPDRFSAQQFSDYHSELNMSSLELGDSALYFCASSWGTTQETQYFGPGTRLLVL.

The table lists this clone with many counts. With the read ending 3 residues before the CDR3 end, the germline J gene is used to fill in that end. The gene calls are TRBV5-1 and TRBJ2-3; TRBD2 matches 8 bases. CDR1 and CDR2 (germline): SGHRS, YFSETQ. The CDR3 sequence is 17 residues long. With V trimmed by 0 bases and J by 0 bases, 6 bases remained unmatched. CDR3 region: CASSLGLASSSTDTQYF. Incomplete CDR3 DNA: TGCGCCAGCAGCTTGGGACTAGCGTCCTCTAGCACAGATACG.

Turning to this clone: The read terminates 3 residues ahead of where the CDR3 ends, so the germline J gene completes it. The chain joins TRBV6-1 to TRBJ2-5; 13 bases match TRBD2. The V gene end was trimmed by 2 bases and the J gene end by 4 bases; junction bases not matched to a gene: 4. Per germline, CDR1 MNHNS and CDR2 SASEGT. This CDR3 comprises 16 residues. The sequenced part of the CDR3 DNA is TGTGCCAGCAGTGAATGGACTAGCGGGAGTCGAGAGACC. Its protein product is CASSEWTSGSRET. The complete CDR3 sequence is CASSEWTSGSRETQYF.

A word on this clone: Coverage ceases 3 residues before the CDR3 finishes, and the germline J gene fills in the end. J is TRBJ1-2 and V is TRBV19; the D is unclear. Looked up from germline, CDR1 is LNHDA and CDR2 is SQIVND (reference sequence). This CDR3 spans 15 amino acids. The CDR3 region is CASSIGLDFYNDYTF. CDR3 DNA (partial): TGTGCCAGTAGTATAGGACTCGACTTCTACAATGAC.

This clone was observed many times. The CDR3 is cut off 3 residues early in the read; its end comes from the germline J gene. The chain couples TRBV6-4 to TRBJ2-1; 8 positions agree with TRBD2. Germline CDR1 MRHNA, CDR2 SNTAGT. Trimming at V came to 2 bases and at J to 8 bases, leaving 8 bases not matched to a gene. CDR3 length: 15 amino acids. CDR3 sequence: CASSDGAGAGHEQFF. The sequenced part of the CDR3 DNA is TGTGCCAGCAGTGACGGAGCGGGAGCGGGTCATGAG.

This clone showed up many times. With the read ending 3 residues before the CDR3 end, the germline J gene is used to fill in that end. This sequence joins TRBV30 and TRBJ1-5, with D perhaps matching TRBD1 (6 bases). V gave up 0 bases and J gave up 6 bases, with 12 bases separating them. The CDR3 extends over 14 amino acids. Germline assignment: CDR1 GTSNPN and CDR2 SVGIG (reference sequence). This CDR3 is CAWSVGGAGQPQHF. The DNA read from the CDR3 is TGTGCCTGGAGTGTAGGGGGGGCCGGTCAGCCC.

This clone came up many times. One end of the junction fails to match germline, which may point to a read error. The read gets to within 3 residues of the CDR3 end, and the germline J gene fills in the rest. V is TRBV20-1 and J is TRBJ2-3, with D possibly being TRBD1 (6 bases). This CDR3 has 20 residues. Germline values: CDR1 DFQATT, CDR2 SNEGSKA (reference sequence). Partial CDR3 DNA: TGCAGTGCTGGAGATCGGGTGGCAGGGGCCCTCCGGGAATACACAGATACG. This codes for CSAGDRVAGALREYTDT. The complete CDR3 protein is CSAGDRVAGALREYTDTQYF.

This clone appeared many times. The read ends 3 residues shy of where the CDR3 ends; the end is completed using the germline J gene. The chain joins TRBV7-3 to TRBJ2-7; TRBD1 agrees at 7 bases. The V gene end was trimmed by 3 bases and the J gene end by 1 base; junction bases not matched to a gene: 6. Germline CDR1 reads SGHTA; CDR2 reads FQGTGA. The CDR3 runs to 15 residues. Partial CDR3 DNA: TGTGCCAGCAGCTTGACCGGACAGGATTCCTACGAG. Amino acid sequence: CASSLTGQDSYE. The whole CDR3 sequence reads CASSLTGQDSYEQYF.

This clone was seen many times. The read finishes 3 residues shy of the CDR3 end, and the germline J gene is used to complete it. V gene TRBV18 combines with J gene TRBJ2-3; TRBD1 agrees at 11 bases. The CDR3 totals 16 residues. Looked up from germline, CDR1 is KGHSH and CDR2 is LQKENI. J was trimmed by 4 bases and V by 3 bases; bases with no gene match: 6. CDR3 sequence reads: CASSPNPGQGADTQYF. The DNA read from the CDR3 is TGTGCCAGCTCACCGAACCCGGGACAGGGGGCAGATACG. Using reference TRBV18 and TRBJ2-3 for the parts outside the CDR3, the full variable domain is NAGVMQNPRHLVRRRGQEARLRCSPMKGHSHVYWYRQLPEEGLKFMVYLQKENIIDESGMPKERFSAEFPKEGPSILRIQQVVRGDSAAYFCASSPNPGQGADTQYFGPGTRLTVL.

This clone occurred many times. The read gets to within 3 residues of the CDR3 end, and the germline J gene fills in the rest. The chain is built from TRBV20-1 and TRBJ2-5; 10 positions agree with TRBD2. The CDR3 length is 15 residues. The V segment lost 3 bases and the J segment 1 base; nucleotides outside the gene matches: 5. Germline CDR1 reads DFQATT; CDR2 reads SNEGSKA (reference sequence). CDR3 amino acids: CSARTTSGTQETQYF. The sequenced part of the CDR3 DNA is TGCAGTGCTAGGACCACTAGCGGGACCCAAGAGACC.

In its sample, this clone was seen many times. The CDR3 end is not reached by the read, which stops 3 residues before it; the germline J gene fills it in. The chain recombines TRBV7-3 with TRBJ2-3; D not resolved. Trimming left V 4 bases short and J 2 bases short, with 4 bases between. CDR3 size: 12 residues. Germline values: CDR1 SGHTA, CDR2 FQGTGA. The CDR3 loop is CASSSFTDTQYF. The CDR3 bases that were read are TGTGCCAGCAGCTCATTCACAGATACG.

Notes on this clone: The read halts 3 residues ahead of the CDR3 end, with the missing end drawn from the germline J gene. The chain recombines TRBV20-1 with TRBJ2-1; 16 nucleotides agree with TRBD2. The length of the CDR3 is 16 residues. Trimming at V came to 0 bases and at J to 8 bases, leaving 4 bases not matched to a gene. Germline-derived CDR1 and CDR2 are DFQATT and SNEGSKA (reference sequence). CDR3 loop: CSARDPGTSGGDEQFF. The sequenced CDR3 bases are TGCAGTGCTAGAGATCCTGGGACTAGCGGGGGGGATGAG.

In its sample, this clone was seen many times. Sequencing ends 3 residues short of the CDR3 end; the germline J gene provides the rest. The V gene is TRBV29-1, the J gene TRBJ1-6; 11 bases are a match to TRBD1. The ends lost 4 bases at V and 9 bases at J; junction bases unmatched: 2. The CDR3 loop spans 13 amino acids. Germline V lookup: CDR1 SQVTM, CDR2 ANQGSEA. The CDR3 loop is CSVGGTGGSPLHF. Partial CDR3 DNA: TGCAGCGTTGGAGGGACAGGGGGTTCACCC. Full variable domain (outside the CDR3, taken from reference TRBV29-1 and TRBJ1-6): SAVISQKPSRDICQRGTSLTIQCQVDSQVTMMFWYRQQPGQSLTLIATANQGSEATYESGFVIDKFPISRPNLTFSTLTVSNMSPEDSSIYLCSVGGTGGSPLHFGNGTRLTVT.

There are many counts of this clone. The sequence runs out 3 residues before the end of the CDR3; the remainder is reconstructed from the germline J gene. The chain uses TRBV2 and TRBJ2-1; D perhaps matches TRBD2 (6 bases). The germline V gene has CDR1 SNHLY and CDR2 FYNNEI. Trimming removed 3 bases at V and 4 bases at J, with 16 bases between. CDR3 size: 16 residues. The DNA read from the CDR3 is TGTGCCAGCAGTGAGGGTTTTAGCGGACCGTACAATGAG. It translates to CASSEGFSGPYNE. The full CDR3 protein reads CASSEGFSGPYNEQFF. Drawing the rest from reference TRBV2 and TRBJ2-1, the complete variable domain is EPEVTQTPSHQVTQMGQEVILRCVPISNHLYFYWYRQILGQKVEFLVSFYNNEISEKSEIFDDQFSVERPDGSNFTLKIRSTKLEDSAMYFCASSEGFSGPYNEQFFGPGTRLTVL.

This clone occurred a few times. The CDR3 extends 3 residues past the end of the read, so its final part is completed from the germline J gene. This chain connects TRBV19 to TRBJ1-5; 12 positions agree with TRBD1. J gave up 6 bases and V 4 bases, and 7 bases lay outside the gene matches. The germline V gene has CDR1 LNHDA and CDR2 SQIVND (reference sequence). This CDR3 spans 16 amino acids. The CDR3 protein is CASSRGTGGLGQPQHF. The DNA read from the CDR3 is TGTGCCAGTAGTAGAGGGACAGGGGGCTTGGGTCAGCCC. Looking up the rest from reference TRBV19 and TRBJ1-5 gives the full variable domain: DGGITQSPKYLFRKEGQNVTLSCEQNLNHDAMYWYRQDPGQGLRLIYYSQIVNDFQKGDIAEGYSVSREKKESFPLTVTSAQKNPTAFYLCASSRGTGGLGQPQHFGDGTRLSIL.

This clone was counted ten times or more. Read data end 3 residues before the CDR3 end; the end is taken from the germline J gene. This rearrangement joins TRBV29-1 to TRBJ2-7; 9 bases are shared with TRBD2. The CDR3 contains 14 residues. Trimming removed 6 bases from V and 3 bases from J; junction bases left unmatched: 9. Germline loops: CDR1 SQVTM, CDR2 ANQGSEA. Incomplete CDR3 DNA: TGCAGCGTCCAGAACGCGGGAGGGCTCTACGAG. It specifies CSVQNAGGLYE. The entire CDR3 protein is CSVQNAGGLYEQYF.

This clone was seen ten or more times. Read data end 3 residues before the CDR3 end; the end is taken from the germline J gene. J is TRBJ1-1 and V is TRBV6-1, with a weak D call TRBD1 (6 bases). This CDR3 has 13 residues. CDR1 and CDR2 (germline): MNHNS, SASEGT. The covered CDR3 bases are TGTGCCAGCAGTGAAGGGGGGGGGCGAGAA. Amino acid sequence: CASSEGGGRE. The CDR3 in full is CASSEGGGREAFF.

Many counts were recorded for this clone. The read ends 3 residues early relative to the CDR3; the germline J gene fills the gap. This rearrangement joins TRBV18 to TRBJ2-1; 12 bases fit TRBD2. V shed 6 bases and J 7 bases; nucleotides not matched to a gene: 7. CDR1 and CDR2 from the germline V gene are KGHSH and LQKENI. The CDR3 is made up of 15 amino acids. The CDR3 sequence: CASSQPGTSGNEQFF. CDR3 bases read: TGTGCCAGCTCCCAACCCGGGACTAGCGGGAATGAG.

Remarks on this clone: The read ends 3 residues before the CDR3 terminus; that terminus is restored from the germline J gene. The J gene is TRBJ2-5, the V gene TRBV7-9; 10 positions agree with TRBD2. Germline V lookup: CDR1 SEHNR, CDR2 FQNEAQ (reference sequence). The CDR3 runs 15 residues. CDR3 sequence reads: CASSIGLAVGDTQYF. Partial CDR3 DNA: TGTGCCAGCAGCATTGGACTAGCGGTAGGAGATACC. Looking up the rest from reference TRBV7-9 and TRBJ2-5 gives the full variable domain: DTGVSQNPRHKITKRGQNVTFRCDPISEHNRLYWYRQTLGQGPEFLTYFQNEAQLEKSRLLSDRFSAERPKGSFSTLEIQRTEQGDSAMYLCASSIGLAVGDTQYFGPGTRLLVL.

Many counts were recorded for this clone. The observed sequence ends 3 residues before the CDR3 terminus, with the missing tail filled in from the germline J gene. The chain joins TRBV19 to TRBJ2-2; 9 bases line up with TRBD2. The CDR3 spans 17 residues. Trimming took 3 bases from V and 5 from J; bases not matched to a gene: 10. CDR1 is LNHDA and CDR2 is SQIVND in the germline V gene (reference sequence). The part of the CDR3 DNA that was read is TGTGCCAGTAGTATCTTGTGGCGGGAGGGTAGTACCGGGGAG. Translating gives CASSILWREGSTGE. The full CDR3 reads CASSILWREGSTGELFF.

In its sample, this clone was seen a few times. The CDR3 is cut off 3 residues early in the read; its end comes from the germline J gene. The chain has TRBV7-9 and TRBJ1-1, with a tentative D call TRBD1 (6 bases). Trimming shortened V by 5 bases and J by 7 bases, and 14 bases separated the two germline ends. The germline CDR1 and CDR2 sequences are SEHNR and FQNEAQ (reference sequence). CDR3 length equals 13 residues. CDR3 loop: CASSQQGFNEAFF. Incomplete CDR3 DNA: TGTGCCAGCAGCCAACAGGGATTTAATGAA. The whole variable domain, filled in from reference TRBV7-9 and TRBJ1-1, reads DTGVSQNPRHKITKRGQNVTFRCDPISEHNRLYWYRQTLGQGPEFLTYFQNEAQLEKSRLLSDRFSAERPKGSFSTLEIQRTEQGDSAMYLCASSQQGFNEAFFGQGTRLTVV.